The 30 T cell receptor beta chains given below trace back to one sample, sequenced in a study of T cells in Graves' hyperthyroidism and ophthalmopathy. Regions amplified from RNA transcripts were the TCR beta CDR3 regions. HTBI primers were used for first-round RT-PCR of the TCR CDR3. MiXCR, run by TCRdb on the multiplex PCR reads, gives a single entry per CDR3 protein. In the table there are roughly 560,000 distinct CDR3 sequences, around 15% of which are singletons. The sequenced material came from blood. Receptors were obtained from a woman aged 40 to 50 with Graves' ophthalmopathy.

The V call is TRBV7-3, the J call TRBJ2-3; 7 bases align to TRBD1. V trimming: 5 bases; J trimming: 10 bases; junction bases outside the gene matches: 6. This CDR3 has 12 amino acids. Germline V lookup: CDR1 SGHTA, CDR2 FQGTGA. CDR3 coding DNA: TGTGCCAGCAGCGCCTCAGGGGGAGCGCAGTATTTT. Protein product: CASSASGGAQYF.

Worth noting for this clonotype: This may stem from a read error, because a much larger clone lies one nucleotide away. CDR3: CASSPHYRAFGYTF. The CDR3 bases are TGTGCCAGTAGTCCCCACTACAGGGCCTTCGGCTACACCTTC. The rearrangement links TRBV19 to TRBJ1-2; TRBD1 is a possible D gene (6 bases). V lost 5 bases and J lost 8, with 18 bases in between. This CDR3 has 14 residues. CDR1 is LNHDA and CDR2 is SQIVND in the germline V gene (reference sequence). Variable domain in full (rest from reference TRBV19 and TRBJ1-2): DGGITQSPKYLFRKEGQNVTLSCEQNLNHDAMYWYRQDPGQGLRLIYYSQIVNDFQKGDIAEGYSVSREKKESFPLTVTSAQKNPTAFYLCASSPHYRAFGYTFGSGTRLTVV.

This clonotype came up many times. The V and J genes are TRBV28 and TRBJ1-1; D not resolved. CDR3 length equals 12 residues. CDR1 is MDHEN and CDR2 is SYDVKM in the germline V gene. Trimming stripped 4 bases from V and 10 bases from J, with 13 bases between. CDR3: CASSSTKRAAFF. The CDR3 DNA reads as TGTGCCAGCAGTTCCACCAAGAGGGCAGCTTTCTTT.

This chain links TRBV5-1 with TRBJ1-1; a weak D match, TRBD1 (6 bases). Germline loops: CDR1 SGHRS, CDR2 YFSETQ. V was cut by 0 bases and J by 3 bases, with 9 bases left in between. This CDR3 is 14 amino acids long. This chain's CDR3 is CASSLVSGDTEAFF. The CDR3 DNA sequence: TGCGCCAGCAGCTTGGTCTCAGGGGACACTGAAGCTTTCTTT.

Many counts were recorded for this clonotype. In nucleotides, the CDR3 is TGTGCCAGCAGACCCCAACTTGGAGGGTATGGGCAGTACTTC. Its protein is CASRPQLGGYGQYF. The V and J genes are TRBV6-1 and TRBJ2-7, with D perhaps matching TRBD2 (6 bases). The V gene lost 6 bases and the J gene lost 9 bases, with 21 bases spanning the gap. Germline CDR1 is MNHNS and CDR2 is SASEGT. This CDR3 has 14 residues.

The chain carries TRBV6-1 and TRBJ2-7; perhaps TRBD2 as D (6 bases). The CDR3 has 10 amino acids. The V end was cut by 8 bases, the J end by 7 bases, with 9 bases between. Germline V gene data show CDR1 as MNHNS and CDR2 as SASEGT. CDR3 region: CASGSGEQYF. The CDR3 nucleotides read TGTGCCAGCGGAAGCGGGGAGCAGTACTTC.

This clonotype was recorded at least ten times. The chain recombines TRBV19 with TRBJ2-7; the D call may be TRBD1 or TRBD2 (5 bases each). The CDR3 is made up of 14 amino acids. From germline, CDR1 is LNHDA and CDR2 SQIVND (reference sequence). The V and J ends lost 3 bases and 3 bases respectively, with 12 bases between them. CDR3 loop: CASSMGRVGYEQYF. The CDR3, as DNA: TGTGCCAGTAGTATGGGGCGGGTAGGCTACGAGCAGTACTTC.

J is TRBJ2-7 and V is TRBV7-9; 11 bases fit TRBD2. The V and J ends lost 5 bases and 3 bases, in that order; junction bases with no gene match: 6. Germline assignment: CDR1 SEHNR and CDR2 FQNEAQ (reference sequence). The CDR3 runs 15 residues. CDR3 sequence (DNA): TGTGCCAGCAGCACCGGGACTAGCGGAGACTACGAGCAGTACTTC. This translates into CASSTGTSGDYEQYF. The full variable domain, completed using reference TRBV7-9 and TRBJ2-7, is DTGVSQNPRHKITKRGQNVTFRCDPISEHNRLYWYRQTLGQGPEFLTYFQNEAQLEKSRLLSDRFSAERPKGSFSTLEIQRTEQGDSAMYLCASSTGTSGDYEQYFGPGTRLTVT.

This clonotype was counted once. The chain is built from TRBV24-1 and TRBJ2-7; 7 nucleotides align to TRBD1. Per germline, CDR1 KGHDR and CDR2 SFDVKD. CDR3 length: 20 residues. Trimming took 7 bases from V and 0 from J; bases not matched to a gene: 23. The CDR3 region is CATSKKPGQLQPETSYEQYF. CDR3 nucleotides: TGTGCCACCAGCAAGAAACCGGGACAGCTACAACCAGAAACCTCCTACGAGCAGTACTTC.

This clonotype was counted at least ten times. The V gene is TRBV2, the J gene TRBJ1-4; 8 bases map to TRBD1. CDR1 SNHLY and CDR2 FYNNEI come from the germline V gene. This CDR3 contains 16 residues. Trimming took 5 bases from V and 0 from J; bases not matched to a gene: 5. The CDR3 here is CASSTDRVSTNEKLFF. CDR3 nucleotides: TGTGCCAGCAGTACGGACAGGGTGTCAACTAATGAAAAACTGTTTTTT.

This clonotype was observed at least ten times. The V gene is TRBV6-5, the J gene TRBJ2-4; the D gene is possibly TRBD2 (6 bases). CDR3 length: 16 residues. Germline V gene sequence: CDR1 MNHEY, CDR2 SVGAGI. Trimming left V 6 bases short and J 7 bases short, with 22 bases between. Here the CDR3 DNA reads TGTGCCAGCAGCCCCACACCCTTACCTGGGGGGAACATTCAGTACTTC. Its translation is CASSPTPLPGGNIQYF.

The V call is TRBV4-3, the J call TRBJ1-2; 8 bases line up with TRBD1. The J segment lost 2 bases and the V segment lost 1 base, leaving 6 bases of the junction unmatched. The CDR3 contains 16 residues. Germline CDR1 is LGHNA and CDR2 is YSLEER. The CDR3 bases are TGCGCCAGCAGCCAAGGCCTCGGACAGGGAAACTATGGCTACACCTTC. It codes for CASSQGLGQGNYGYTF.

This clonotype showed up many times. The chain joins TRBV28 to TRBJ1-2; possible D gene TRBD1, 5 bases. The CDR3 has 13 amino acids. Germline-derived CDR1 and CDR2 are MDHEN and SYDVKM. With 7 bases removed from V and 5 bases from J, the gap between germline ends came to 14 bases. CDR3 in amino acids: CASTLGTHYGYTF. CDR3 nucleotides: TGTGCCAGCACCCTCGGGACTCATTATGGCTACACCTTC.

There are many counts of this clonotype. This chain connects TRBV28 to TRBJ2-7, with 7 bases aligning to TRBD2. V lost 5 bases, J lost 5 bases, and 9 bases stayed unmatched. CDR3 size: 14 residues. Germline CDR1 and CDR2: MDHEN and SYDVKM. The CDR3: CASSSQRDPHEQYF. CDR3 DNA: TGTGCCAGCAGTAGCCAGCGGGACCCCCACGAGCAGTACTTC.

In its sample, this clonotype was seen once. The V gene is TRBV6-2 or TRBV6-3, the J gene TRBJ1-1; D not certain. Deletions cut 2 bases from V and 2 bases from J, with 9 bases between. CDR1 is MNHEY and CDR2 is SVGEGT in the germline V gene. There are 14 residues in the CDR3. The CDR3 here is CASSYGRYNTEAFF. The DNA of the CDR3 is TGTGCCAGCAGTTACGGAAGATACAACACTGAAGCTTTCTTT.

Here the CDR3 DNA reads TGTGCCAGCAGTTTGTTGACTAGCGGGAGCACCGGGGAGCTGTTTTTT. This sequence encodes CASSLLTSGSTGELFF. V gene TRBV28 combines with J gene TRBJ2-2; TRBD2 matches at 12 bases. The ends lost 3 bases at V and 4 bases at J; junction bases unmatched: 3. This CDR3 contains 16 residues. Germline loops: CDR1 MDHEN, CDR2 SYDVKM.

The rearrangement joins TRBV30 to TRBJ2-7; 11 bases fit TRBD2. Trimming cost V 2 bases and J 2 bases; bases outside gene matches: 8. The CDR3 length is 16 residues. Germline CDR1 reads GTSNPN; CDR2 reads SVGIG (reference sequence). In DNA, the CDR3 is TGTGCCTGGAGTCCCAGACTAGCGGGACTTACCTACGAGCAGTACTTC. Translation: CAWSPRLAGLTYEQYF.

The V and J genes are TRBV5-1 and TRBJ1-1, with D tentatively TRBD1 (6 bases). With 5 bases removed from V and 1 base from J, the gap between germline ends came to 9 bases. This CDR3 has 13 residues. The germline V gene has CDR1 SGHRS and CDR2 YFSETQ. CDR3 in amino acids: CASREGGNTEAFF. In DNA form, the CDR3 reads TGCGCCAGCAGAGAGGGGGGGAACACTGAAGCTTTCTTT.

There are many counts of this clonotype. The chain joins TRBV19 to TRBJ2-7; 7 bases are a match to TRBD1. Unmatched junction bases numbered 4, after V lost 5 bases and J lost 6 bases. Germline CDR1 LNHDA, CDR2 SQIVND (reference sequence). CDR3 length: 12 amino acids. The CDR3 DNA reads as TGTGCCAGTAGTCGACAGGGAGTCGAGCAGTACTTC. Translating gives CASSRQGVEQYF.

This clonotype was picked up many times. The CDR3 nucleotides read TGTGCCAGCAGTTTATCCGCCAGGGGGGGGGACTATGGCTACACCTTC. Translation gives CASSLSARGGDYGYTF. The rearrangement joins TRBV27 to TRBJ1-2; TRBD1 agrees at 7 bases. Looked up from germline, CDR1 is MNHEY and CDR2 is SMNVEV (reference sequence). Trimming removed 0 bases from V and 3 bases from J; junction bases left unmatched: 7. This CDR3 has 16 amino acids.

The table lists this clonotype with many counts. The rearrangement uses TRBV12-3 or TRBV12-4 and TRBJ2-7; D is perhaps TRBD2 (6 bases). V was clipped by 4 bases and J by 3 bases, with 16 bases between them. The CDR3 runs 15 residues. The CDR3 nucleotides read TGTGCCAGCAGTTCGACTAGTTTTGGCAACTACGAGCAGTACTTC. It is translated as CASSSTSFGNYEQYF.

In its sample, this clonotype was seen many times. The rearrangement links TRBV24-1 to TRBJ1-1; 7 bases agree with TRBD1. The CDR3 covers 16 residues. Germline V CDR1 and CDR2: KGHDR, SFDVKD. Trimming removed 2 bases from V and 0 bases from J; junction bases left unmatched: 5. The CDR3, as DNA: TGTGCCACCAGTGATTCGAGGACAGGATTGAACACTGAAGCTTTCTTT. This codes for CATSDSRTGLNTEAFF.

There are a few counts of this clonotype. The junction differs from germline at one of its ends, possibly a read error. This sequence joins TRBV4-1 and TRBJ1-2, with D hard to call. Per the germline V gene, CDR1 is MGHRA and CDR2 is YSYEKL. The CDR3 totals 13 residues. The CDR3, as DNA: TGTGCCAGCAGCCAAGACCCCATCGATGGCTACACCTTC. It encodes CASSQDPIDGYTF.

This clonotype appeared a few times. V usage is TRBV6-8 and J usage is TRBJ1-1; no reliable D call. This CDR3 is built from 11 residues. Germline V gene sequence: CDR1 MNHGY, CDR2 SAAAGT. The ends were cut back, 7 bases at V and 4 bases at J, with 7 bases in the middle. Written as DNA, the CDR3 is TGTGCCAGCAACTGTAGCACTGAAGCTTTCTTT. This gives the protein CASNCSTEAFF.

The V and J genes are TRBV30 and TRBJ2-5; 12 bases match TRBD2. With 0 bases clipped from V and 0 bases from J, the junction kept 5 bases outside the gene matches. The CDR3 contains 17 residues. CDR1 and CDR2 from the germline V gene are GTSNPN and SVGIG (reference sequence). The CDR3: CAWSVLAGGYYQETQYF. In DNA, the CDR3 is TGTGCCTGGAGTGTACTAGCGGGAGGATATTACCAAGAGACCCAGTACTTC.

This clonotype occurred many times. The CDR3 bases are TGTGCCAGCAGCCCCCTCGGACTAGCGGGAAAAGAGACCCAGTACTTC. Amino acids: CASSPLGLAGKETQYF. The chain has TRBV28 and TRBJ2-5; TRBD2 agrees at 12 bases. CDR3 length: 16 residues. In germline, CDR1 is MDHEN, CDR2 SYDVKM. V trimming: 6 bases; J trimming: 3 bases; junction bases outside the gene matches: 8. Using reference TRBV28 and TRBJ2-5 for the parts outside the CDR3, the full variable domain is DVKVTQSSRYLVKRTGEKVFLECVQDMDHENMFWYRQDPGLGLRLIYFSYDVKMKEKGDIPEGYSVSREKKERFSLILESASTNQTSMYLCASSPLGLAGKETQYFGPGTRLLVL.

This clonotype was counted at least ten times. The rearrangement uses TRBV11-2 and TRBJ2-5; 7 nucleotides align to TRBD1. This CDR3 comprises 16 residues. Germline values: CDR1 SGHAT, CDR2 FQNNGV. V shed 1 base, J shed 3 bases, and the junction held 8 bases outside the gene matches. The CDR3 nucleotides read TGTGCCAGCAGCTTAGTGACAGGGCGGGCAGAAGAGACCCAGTACTTC. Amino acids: CASSLVTGRAEETQYF. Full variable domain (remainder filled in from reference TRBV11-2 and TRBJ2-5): EAGVAQSPRYKIIEKRQSVAFWCNPISGHATLYWYQQILGQGPKLLIQFQNNGVVDDSQLPKDRFSAERLKGVDSTLKIQPAKLEDSAVYLCASSLVTGRAEETQYFGPGTRLLVL.

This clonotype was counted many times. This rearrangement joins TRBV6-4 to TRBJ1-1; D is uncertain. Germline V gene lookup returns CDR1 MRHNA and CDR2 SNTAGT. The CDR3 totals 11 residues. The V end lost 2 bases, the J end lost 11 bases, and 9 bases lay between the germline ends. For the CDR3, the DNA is TGTGCCAGCAGTGACGGGGTATACGCTTTCTTT. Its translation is CASSDGVYAFF.

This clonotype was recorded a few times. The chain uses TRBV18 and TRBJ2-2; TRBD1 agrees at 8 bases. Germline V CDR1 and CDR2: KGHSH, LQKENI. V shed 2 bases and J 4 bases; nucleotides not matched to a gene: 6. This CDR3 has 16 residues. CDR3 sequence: CASSPSSGGLTGELFF. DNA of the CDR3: TGTGCCAGCTCACCAAGCTCAGGGGGCCTCACCGGGGAGCTGTTTTTT.

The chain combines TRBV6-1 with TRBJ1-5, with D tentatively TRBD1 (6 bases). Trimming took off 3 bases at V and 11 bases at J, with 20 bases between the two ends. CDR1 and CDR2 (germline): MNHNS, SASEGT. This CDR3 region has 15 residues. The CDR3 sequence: CASSERSGHPSAQHF. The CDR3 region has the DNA TGTGCCAGCAGTGAGCGATCGGGACACCCTTCGGCCCAGCATTTT.